The present TCR beta chain was sequenced within a study of spatial heterogeneity in lung cancer. Via MiXCR, TCRdb re-called the 5' RACE reads, giving one row per CDR3 protein. This table has under 20,000 distinct CDR3 sequences, under 20% appearing once. With regard to this clonotype: Its antigen is unknown.

Time point indicated: sample taken at primary tumor resection. Without sorting, whole RNA was sequenced from tumor, nontumor lung or frozen PBMC. The CDR3 extends over 12 amino acids. V dropped 3 bases and J dropped 1 base, with 6 bases sitting between them. CDR1 is DFQATT, CDR2 SNEGSKA, per germline (reference sequence). Study findings and constraints: Among blood samples, ubiquitous expanded tumor TCRs appeared more at resection than at follow-up.

The sample in question was PBMCs, obtained at surgery. V usage is TRBV20-1 and J usage is TRBJ1-1, with no clear D. The receptor's source is a male donor with early-stage non-small cell lung cancer. The CDR3 bases are TGCAGTGCTAGGATCCCGAACACTGAAGCTTTCTTT. It translates to CSARIPNTEAFF.